Included here is one T cell receptor (beta chain) sequence, with context. The junction does not match germline at one end; this may be a read error. In the same sample, other DNA sequences code for this CDR3. This entry belongs to a study of cytomegalovirus exposure and HLA in healthy donors. Researchers ran the PCR with 60 Vbeta and 13 Jbeta primers. Profiled with immunoSEQ multiplex PCR; TCRdb holds only in-frame clones, not every one. In the table there are about 200,000 clones, 60% to 80% of which are singletons. From germline, CDR1 is SGHVS and CDR2 FQNEAQ. This CDR3 has 17 residues. The gene calls are TRBV7-8 and TRBJ1-1; TRBD1 matches at 7 bases. Sequencing used PBMCs. The source of this sequence is a young woman in good health and CMV-seropositive. The CDR3 DNA follows: TGTGCCAGCAGCTTAGGACAGGGAAAGGGGCTGAATACTGAAGCTTTCTTT. Amino acids: CASSLGQGKGLNTEAFF. Supplemented by reference TRBV7-8 and TRBJ1-1, the full variable domain reads GAGVSQSPRYKVAKRGQDVALRCDPISGHVSLFWYQQALGQGPEFLTYFQNEAQLDKSGLPSDRFFAERPEGSVSTLKIQRTQQEDSAVYLCASSLGQGKGLNTEAFFGQGTRLTVV.